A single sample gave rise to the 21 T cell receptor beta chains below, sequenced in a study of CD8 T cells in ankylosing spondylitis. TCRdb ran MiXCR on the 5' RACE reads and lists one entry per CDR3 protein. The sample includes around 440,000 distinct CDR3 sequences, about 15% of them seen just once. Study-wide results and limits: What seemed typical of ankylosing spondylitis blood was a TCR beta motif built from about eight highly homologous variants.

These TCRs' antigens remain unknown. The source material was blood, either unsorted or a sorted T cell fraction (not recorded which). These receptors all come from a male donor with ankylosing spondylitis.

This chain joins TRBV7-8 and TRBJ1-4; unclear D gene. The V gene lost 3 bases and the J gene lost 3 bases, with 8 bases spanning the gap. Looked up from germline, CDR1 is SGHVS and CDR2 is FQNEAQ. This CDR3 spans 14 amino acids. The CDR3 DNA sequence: TGTGCCAGCAGCTTGTGGGCAGCTAATGAAAAACTGTTTTTT. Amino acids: CASSLWAANEKLFF.

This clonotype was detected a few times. CDR3 sequence: CASSAEVGWPQHF. The DNA of the CDR3 is TGTGCCAGCAGCGCCGAGGTAGGGTGGCCCCAGCATTTT. The chain couples TRBV9 to TRBJ1-5; D is undetermined. The CDR3 totals 13 residues. Germline V gene data show CDR1 as SGDLS and CDR2 as YYNGEE. Trimming pared 3 bases from V and 9 bases from J, leaving 13 bases between.

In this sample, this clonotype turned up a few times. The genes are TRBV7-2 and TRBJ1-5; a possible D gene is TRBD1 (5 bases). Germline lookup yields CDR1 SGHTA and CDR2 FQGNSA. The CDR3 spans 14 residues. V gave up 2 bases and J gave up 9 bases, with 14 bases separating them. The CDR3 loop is CASSLIGAVGPQHF. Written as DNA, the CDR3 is TGTGCCAGCAGCTTAATAGGGGCGGTGGGGCCCCAGCATTTT. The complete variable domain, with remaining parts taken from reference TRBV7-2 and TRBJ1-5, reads GAGVSQSPSNKVTEKGKDVELRCDPISGHTALYWYRQSLGQGLEFLIYFQGNSAPDKSGLPSDRFSAERTGGSVSTLTIQRTQQEDSAVYLCASSLIGAVGPQHFGDGTRLSIL.

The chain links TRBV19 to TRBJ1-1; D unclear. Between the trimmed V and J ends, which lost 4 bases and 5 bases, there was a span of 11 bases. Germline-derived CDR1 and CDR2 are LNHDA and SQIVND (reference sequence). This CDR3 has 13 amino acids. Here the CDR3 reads CASSTGSNTEAFF. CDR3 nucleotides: TGTGCCAGTAGTACGGGGTCAAATACTGAAGCTTTCTTT. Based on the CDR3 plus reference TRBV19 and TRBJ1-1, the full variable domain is DGGITQSPKYLFRKEGQNVTLSCEQNLNHDAMYWYRQDPGQGLRLIYYSQIVNDFQKGDIAEGYSVSREKKESFPLTVTSAQKNPTAFYLCASSTGSNTEAFFGQGTRLTVV.

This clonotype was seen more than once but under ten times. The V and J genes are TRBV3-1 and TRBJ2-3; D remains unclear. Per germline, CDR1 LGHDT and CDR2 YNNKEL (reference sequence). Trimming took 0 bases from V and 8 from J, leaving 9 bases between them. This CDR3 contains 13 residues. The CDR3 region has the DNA TGTGCCAGCAGCCAAGAGGCAGCCGGTACGCAGTATTTT. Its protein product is CASSQEAAGTQYF.

CDR3 DNA sequence: TGTGCCAGCAGCTTAGCGAACAGGGGAGCGGAGACCCAGTACTTC. It yields the protein CASSLANRGAETQYF. V is TRBV7-9 and J is TRBJ2-5; TRBD1 agrees at 7 bases. J lost 5 bases, V lost 0 bases, and 6 bases had no gene match. Per the germline V gene, CDR1 is SEHNR and CDR2 is FQNEAQ (reference sequence). CDR3 size: 15 residues.

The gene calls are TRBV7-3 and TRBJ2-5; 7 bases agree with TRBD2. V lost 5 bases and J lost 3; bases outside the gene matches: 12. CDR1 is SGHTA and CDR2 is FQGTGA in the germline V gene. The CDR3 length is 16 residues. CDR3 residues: CASSPGLVEGKETQYF. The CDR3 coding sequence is TGTGCCAGCAGCCCAGGACTAGTCGAAGGCAAAGAGACCCAGTACTTC.

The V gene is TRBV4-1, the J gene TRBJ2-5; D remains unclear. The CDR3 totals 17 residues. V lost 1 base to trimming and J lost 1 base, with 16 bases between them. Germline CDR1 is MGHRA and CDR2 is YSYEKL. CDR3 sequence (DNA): TGCGCCAGCAGCCAAGGTCTACGGGCAGGATTCCAAGAGACCCAGTACTTC. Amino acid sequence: CASSQGLRAGFQETQYF.

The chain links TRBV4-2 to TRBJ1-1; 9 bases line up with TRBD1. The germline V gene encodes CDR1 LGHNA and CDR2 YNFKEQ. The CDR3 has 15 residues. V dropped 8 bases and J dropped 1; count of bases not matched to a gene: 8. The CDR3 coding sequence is TGTGCCAGCTCCAACCCGGACAGGGGGAACACTGAAGCTTTCTTT. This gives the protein CASSNPDRGNTEAFF.

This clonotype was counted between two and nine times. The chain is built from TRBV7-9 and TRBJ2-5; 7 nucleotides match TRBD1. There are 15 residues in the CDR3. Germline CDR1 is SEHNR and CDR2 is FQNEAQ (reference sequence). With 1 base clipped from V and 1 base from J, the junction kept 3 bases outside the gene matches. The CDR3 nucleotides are TGTGCCAGCAGCTTAGACGGACAGGCCCAAGAGACCCAGTACTTC. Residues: CASSLDGQAQETQYF.

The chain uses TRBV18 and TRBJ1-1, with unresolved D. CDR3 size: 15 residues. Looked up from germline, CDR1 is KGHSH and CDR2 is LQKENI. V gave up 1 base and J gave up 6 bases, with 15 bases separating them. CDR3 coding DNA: TGTGCCAGCTCACCACGGTACGGGCAGGCTCCTGAAGCTTTCTTT. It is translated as CASSPRYGQAPEAFF.

CDR3: CATSEDNVGGYTF. In DNA, the CDR3 is TGTGCCACCAGTGAGGACAACGTCGGTGGCTACACCTTC. The V and J genes are TRBV24-1 and TRBJ1-2, with D perhaps TRBD1 (5 bases). V shed 4 bases and J shed 7 bases, with 12 bases lying between them. The CDR3 has 13 amino acids. Germline CDR1 is KGHDR and CDR2 is SFDVKD.

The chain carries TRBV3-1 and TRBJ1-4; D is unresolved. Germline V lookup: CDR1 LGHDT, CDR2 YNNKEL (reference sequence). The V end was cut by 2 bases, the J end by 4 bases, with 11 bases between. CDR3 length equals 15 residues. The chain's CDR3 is CASSQNGYGNEKLFF. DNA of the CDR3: TGTGCCAGCAGCCAAAACGGTTACGGTAATGAAAAACTGTTTTTT.

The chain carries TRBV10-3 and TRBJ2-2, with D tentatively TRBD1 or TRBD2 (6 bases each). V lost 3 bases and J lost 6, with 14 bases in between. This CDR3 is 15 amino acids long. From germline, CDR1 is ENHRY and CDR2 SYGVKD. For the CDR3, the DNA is TGTGCCATCAGTGAAGGAGGGGGTAGGCCCGGGGAGCTGTTTTTT. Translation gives CAISEGGGRPGELFF.

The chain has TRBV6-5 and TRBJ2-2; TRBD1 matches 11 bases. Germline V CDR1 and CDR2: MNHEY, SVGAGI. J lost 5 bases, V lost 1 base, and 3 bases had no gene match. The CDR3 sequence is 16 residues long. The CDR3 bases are TGTGCCAGCAGTTACTTCGGGACAGGGGGAACCGGGGAGCTGTTTTTT. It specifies CASSYFGTGGTGELFF.

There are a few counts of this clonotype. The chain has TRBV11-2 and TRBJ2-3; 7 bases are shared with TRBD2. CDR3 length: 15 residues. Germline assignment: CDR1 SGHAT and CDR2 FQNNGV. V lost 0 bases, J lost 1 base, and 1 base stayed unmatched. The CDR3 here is CASSLDGRGTDTQYF. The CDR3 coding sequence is TGTGCCAGCAGCTTAGATGGGAGGGGCACAGATACGCAGTATTTT.

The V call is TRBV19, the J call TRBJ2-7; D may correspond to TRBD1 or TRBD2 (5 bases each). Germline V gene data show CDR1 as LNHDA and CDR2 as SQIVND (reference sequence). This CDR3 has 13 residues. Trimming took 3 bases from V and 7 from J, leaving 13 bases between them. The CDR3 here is CASSIGTPKEQYF. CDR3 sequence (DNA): TGTGCCAGTAGTATCGGGACCCCGAAGGAGCAGTACTTC.

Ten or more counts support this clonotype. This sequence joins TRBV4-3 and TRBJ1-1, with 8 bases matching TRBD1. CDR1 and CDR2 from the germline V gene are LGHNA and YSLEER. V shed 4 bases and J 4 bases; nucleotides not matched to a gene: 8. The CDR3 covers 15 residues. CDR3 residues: CASSPGQGGVTEAFF. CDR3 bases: TGCGCCAGCAGCCCTGGACAGGGTGGGGTCACTGAAGCTTTCTTT.

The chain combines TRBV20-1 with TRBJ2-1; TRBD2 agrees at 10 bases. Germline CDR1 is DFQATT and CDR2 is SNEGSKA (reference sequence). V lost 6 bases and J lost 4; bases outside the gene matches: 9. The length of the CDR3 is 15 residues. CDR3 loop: CSADPAGGKYNEQFF. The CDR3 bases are TGCAGTGCGGACCCAGCGGGAGGGAAATACAATGAGCAGTTCTTC.

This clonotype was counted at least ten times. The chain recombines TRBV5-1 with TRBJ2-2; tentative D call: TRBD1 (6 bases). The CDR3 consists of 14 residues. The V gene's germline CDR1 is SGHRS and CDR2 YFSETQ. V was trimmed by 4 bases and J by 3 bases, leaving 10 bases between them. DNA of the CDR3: TGCGCCAGCAGCCGACAGGTAGACACCGGGGAGCTGTTTTTT. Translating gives CASSRQVDTGELFF.

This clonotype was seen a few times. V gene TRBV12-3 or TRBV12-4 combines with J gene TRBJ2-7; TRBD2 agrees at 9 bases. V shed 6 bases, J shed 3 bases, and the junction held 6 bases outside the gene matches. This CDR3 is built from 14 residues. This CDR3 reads CASRTSGGGYEQYF. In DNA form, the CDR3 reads TGTGCCAGCAGGACTAGCGGTGGGGGCTACGAGCAGTACTTC.